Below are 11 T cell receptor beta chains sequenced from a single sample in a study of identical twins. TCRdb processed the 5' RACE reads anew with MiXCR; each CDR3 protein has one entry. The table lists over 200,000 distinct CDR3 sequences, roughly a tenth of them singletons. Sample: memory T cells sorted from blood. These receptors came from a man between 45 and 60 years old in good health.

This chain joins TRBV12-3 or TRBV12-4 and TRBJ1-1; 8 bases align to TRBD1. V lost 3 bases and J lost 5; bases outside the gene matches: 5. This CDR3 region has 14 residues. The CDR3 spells CASSLDTGGTEAFF. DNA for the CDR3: TGTGCCAGCAGTTTGGATACAGGGGGGACTGAAGCTTTCTTT.

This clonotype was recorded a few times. The DNA for the CDR3 is TGTGCCACCAGCAGAGGAAGGGCAGGGCCAAGCTCTGGAAACACCATATATTTT. This sequence encodes CATSRGRAGPSSGNTIYF. V gene TRBV15 combines with J gene TRBJ1-3; tentatively, D is TRBD1 (5 bases). The CDR3 has 18 amino acids. The germline CDR1 and CDR2 sequences are LNHNV and YYDKDF (reference sequence). V lost 1 base, J lost 0 bases, and 16 bases lay in between.

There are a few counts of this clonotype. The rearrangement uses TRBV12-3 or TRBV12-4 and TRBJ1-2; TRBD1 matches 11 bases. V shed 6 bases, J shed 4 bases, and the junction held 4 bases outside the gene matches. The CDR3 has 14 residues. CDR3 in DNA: TGTGCCAGCAGGGGACAGGGGGGTAGCTATGGCTACACCTTC. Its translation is CASRGQGGSYGYTF.

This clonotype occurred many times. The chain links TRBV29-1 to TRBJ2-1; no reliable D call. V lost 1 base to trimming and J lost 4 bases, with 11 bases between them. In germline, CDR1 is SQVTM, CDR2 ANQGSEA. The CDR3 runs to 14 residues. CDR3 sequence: CSVEVPGPYNEQFF. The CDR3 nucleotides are TGCAGCGTTGAAGTGCCCGGACCTTACAATGAGCAGTTCTTC.

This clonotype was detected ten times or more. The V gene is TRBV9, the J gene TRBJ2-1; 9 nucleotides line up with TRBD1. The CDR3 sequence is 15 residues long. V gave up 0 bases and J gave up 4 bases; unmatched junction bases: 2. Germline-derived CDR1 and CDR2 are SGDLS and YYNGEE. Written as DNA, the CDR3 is TGTGCCAGCAGCGTAGACGGACAGGGGTACAATGAGCAGTTCTTC. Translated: CASSVDGQGYNEQFF.

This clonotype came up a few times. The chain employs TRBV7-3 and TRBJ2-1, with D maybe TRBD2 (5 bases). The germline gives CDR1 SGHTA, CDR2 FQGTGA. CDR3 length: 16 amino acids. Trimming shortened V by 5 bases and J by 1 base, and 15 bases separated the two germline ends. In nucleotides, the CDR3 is TGTGCCAGCAGCAATGCACTAGGCGGGTCCTACAATGAGCAGTTCTTC. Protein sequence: CASSNALGGSYNEQFF.

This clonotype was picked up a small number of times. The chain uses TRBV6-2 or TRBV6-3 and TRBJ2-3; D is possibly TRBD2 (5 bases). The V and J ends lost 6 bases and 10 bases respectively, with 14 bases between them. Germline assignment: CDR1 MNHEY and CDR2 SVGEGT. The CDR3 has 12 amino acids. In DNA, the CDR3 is TGTGCCAGCAGGGGAGACTCCTCTCCGCAGTATTTT. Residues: CASRGDSSPQYF.

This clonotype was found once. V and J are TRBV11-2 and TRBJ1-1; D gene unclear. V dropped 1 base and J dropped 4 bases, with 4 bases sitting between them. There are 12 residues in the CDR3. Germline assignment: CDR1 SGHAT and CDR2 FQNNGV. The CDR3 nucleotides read TGTGCCAGCAGCTTAGCTCCCACTGAAGCTTTCTTT. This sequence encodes CASSLAPTEAFF.

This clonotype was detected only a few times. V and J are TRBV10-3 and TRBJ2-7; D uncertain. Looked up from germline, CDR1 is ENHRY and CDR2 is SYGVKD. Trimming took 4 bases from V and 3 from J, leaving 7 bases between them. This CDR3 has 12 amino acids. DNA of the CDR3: TGTGCCATCAGTGGGTCCGTCTACGAGCAGTACTTC. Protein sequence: CAISGSVYEQYF.

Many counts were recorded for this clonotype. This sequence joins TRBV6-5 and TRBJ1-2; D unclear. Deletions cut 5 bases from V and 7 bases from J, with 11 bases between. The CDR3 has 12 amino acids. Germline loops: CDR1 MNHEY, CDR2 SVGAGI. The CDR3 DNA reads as TGTGCCAGCAGTCCGCGGGCAGGTGGCTACACCTTC. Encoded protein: CASSPRAGGYTF.

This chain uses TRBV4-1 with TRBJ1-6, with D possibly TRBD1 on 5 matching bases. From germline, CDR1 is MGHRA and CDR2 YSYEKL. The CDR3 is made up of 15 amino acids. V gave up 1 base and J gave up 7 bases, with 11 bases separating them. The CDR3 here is CASSQAGTGNSPLHF. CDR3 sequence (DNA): TGCGCCAGCAGCCAAGCGGGGACGGGAAATTCACCCCTCCACTTT.